The TCR beta chain described here comes from a study of T cells after yellow fever vaccination. Study-wide background: For low cell numbers, libraries were made with SMART-Seq v4 Ultra Low Input. Overall study results and limits: Subsequent to the booster, the majority of primary-vaccination clones reappeared (less than 97% CD4, more than 70% CD8).

Trimming left V 4 bases short and J 4 bases short, with 11 bases between. The CDR3 sequence is 14 residues long. TCR cDNA, made by 5'RACE template switching, carried an added universal primer site and UMIs. In TCRdb, the 5' RACE reads were re-called with MiXCR into one record per CDR3 protein. The profile shows about 73,000 distinct CDR3 sequences, 7.7% of them singletons. This clonotype has just a few counts. What it binds is unknown. Sequenced material: CD8+ T cells sorted from PBMCs, taken on the day of the yellow fever booster vaccination. V usage is TRBV12-3 or TRBV12-4 and J usage is TRBJ1-5; D not resolved. This clonotype was obtained from a man aged 25 to 45 who received the YFV17D yellow fever vaccine. DNA for the CDR3: TGTGCCAGCAGTTCCGCCGGAGTAAATCAGCCCCAGCATTTT. Amino acids: CASSSAGVNQPQHF.